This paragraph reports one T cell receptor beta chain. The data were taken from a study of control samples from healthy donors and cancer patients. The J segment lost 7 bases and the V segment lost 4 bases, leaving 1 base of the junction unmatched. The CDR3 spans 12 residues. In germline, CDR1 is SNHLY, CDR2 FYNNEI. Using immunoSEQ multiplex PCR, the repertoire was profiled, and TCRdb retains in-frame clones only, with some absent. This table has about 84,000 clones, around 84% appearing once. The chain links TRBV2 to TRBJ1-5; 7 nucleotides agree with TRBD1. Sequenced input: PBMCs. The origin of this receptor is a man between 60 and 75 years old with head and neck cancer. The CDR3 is CASSGDRQPQHF. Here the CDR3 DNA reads TGTGCCAGCAGTGGGGACAGACAGCCCCAGCATTTT.